This note documents a single T cell receptor beta chain sequence. Its specificity is unknown. This sample is drawn from a study of Ad26.COV2.S vaccination and SARS-CoV-2 variants. CDR1 is MNHEY, CDR2 SMNVEV, per germline (reference sequence). Trimming at V came to 6 bases and at J to 5 bases, leaving 8 bases not matched to a gene. This CDR3 is 14 amino acids long. Generated by immunoSEQ multiplex PCR, the TCRdb table keeps only in-frame clones and is missing some. The repertoire holds about 470,000 clones, with about 92% as singletons. The treatment denotes: 15 to 20 received Ad26.COV2.S at low or high dose, single or two shots; roughly 5 received placebo; per-sample allocation not given. Specimens were obtained on day 63 following the first vaccine or placebo injection. Study-level points and caveats: Vaccine recipients had higher spike-specific TCR breadth than placebo recipients.

The sequencing used peripheral blood, collected in a trial of Ad26.COV2.S vaccine versus placebo. The receptor was isolated from a person between 18 and 65 years old who received the Ad26.COV2.S COVID-19 vaccine or a placebo. This chain links TRBV27 with TRBJ1-1; 8 bases agree with TRBD1. The CDR3: CASRGTGGRTEAFF. The CDR3 bases are TGTGCCAGCAGGGGAACAGGGGGAAGAACTGAAGCTTTCTTT.